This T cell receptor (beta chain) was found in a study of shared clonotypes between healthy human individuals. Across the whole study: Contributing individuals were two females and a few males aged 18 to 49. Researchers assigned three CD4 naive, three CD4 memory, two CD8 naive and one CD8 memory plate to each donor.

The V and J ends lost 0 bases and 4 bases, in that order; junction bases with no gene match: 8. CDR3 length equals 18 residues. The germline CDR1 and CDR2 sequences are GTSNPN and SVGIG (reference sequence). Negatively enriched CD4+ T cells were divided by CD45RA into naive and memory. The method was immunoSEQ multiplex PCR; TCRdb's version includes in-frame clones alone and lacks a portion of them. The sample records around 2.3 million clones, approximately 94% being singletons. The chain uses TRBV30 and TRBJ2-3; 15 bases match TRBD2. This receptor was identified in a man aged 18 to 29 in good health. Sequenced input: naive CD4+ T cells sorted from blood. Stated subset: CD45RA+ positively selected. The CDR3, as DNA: TGTGCCTGGAGTGTACGCCGGACTAGCGGGAGGGCCGCAGATACGCAGTATTTT. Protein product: CAWSVRRTSGRAADTQYF.